The text below deals with one TCR beta chain. Its antigen is currently unknown. The data stem from a study of beta chain features in type 1 diabetes. Overall study context: The patient and healthy donor groups were comparable for age, gender and cell yields. Study results and limitations: Researchers report that Type 1 diabetes patients had moderately but significantly shorter TCRB CDR3s across all four CD4+ subsets.

Trimming removed 2 bases at V and 7 bases at J, with 9 bases between. There are 13 residues in the CDR3. CDR1 is SEHNR, CDR2 FQNEAQ, per germline (reference sequence). The isolated RNA, all of it, was reverse transcribed, so expressed TCRB transcripts were what got sequenced. Roughly 3.6 million reads per sample on average were obtained from naive, central memory and regulatory T cell samples. The method was immunoSEQ multiplex PCR; TCRdb's version includes in-frame clones alone and lacks a portion of them. The sample shows about 290,000 clones, roughly 8% of them seen only once. The TCR was taken from a woman aged 18-29 years in good health. V gene TRBV7-9 combines with J gene TRBJ1-5; D uncertain. Sequencing was performed on central memory CD4+ T cells from blood. CDR3 sequence: CASSLRESQPQHF. CDR3 nucleotide sequence: TGTGCCAGCAGCTTAAGGGAGAGCCAGCCCCAGCATTTT.